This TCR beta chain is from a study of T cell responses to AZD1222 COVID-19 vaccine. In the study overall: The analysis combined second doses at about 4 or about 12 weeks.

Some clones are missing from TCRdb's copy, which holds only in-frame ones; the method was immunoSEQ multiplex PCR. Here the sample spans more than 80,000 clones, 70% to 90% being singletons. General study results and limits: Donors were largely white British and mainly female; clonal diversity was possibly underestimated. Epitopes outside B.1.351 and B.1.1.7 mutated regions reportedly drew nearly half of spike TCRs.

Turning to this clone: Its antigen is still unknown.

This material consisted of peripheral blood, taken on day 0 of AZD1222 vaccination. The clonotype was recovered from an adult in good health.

The CDR3 DNA is TGTGCCATCAGTGATACCGTTTATGGCTACACCTTC. Its translation is CAISDTVYGYTF. This chain uses TRBV10-3 with TRBJ1-2, with D hard to call. V dropped 3 bases and J dropped 5 bases, with 7 bases sitting between them. This CDR3 has 12 residues. Germline CDR1 ENHRY, CDR2 SYGVKD.